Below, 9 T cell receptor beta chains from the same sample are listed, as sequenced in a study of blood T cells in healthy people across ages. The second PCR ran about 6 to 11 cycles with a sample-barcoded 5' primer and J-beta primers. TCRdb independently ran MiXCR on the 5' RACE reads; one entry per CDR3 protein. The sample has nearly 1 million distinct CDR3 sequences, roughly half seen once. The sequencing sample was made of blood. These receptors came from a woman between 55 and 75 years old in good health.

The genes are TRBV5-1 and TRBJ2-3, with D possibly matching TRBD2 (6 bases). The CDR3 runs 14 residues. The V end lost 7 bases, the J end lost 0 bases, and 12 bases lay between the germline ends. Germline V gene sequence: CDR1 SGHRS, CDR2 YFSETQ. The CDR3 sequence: CASGYGTSTDTQYF. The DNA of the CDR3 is TGCGCCAGCGGGTACGGGACTAGCACAGATACGCAGTATTTT.

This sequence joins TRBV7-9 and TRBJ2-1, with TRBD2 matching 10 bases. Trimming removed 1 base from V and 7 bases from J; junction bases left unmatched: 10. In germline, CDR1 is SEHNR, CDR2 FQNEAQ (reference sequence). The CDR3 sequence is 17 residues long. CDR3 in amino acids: CASSLEAGGPRGNEQFF. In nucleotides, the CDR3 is TGTGCCAGCAGCTTAGAAGCGGGAGGGCCAAGGGGAAATGAGCAGTTCTTC.

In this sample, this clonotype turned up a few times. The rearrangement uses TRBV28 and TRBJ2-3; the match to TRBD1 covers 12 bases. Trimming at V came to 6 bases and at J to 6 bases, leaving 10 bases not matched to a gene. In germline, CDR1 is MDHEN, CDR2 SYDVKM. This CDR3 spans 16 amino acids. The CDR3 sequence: CASSPPRDRGPDTQYF. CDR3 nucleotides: TGTGCCAGCAGCCCTCCCCGGGACAGGGGGCCTGATACGCAGTATTTT. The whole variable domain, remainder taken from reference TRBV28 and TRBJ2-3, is DVKVTQSSRYLVKRTGEKVFLECVQDMDHENMFWYRQDPGLGLRLIYFSYDVKMKEKGDIPEGYSVSREKKERFSLILESASTNQTSMYLCASSPPRDRGPDTQYFGPGTRLTVL.

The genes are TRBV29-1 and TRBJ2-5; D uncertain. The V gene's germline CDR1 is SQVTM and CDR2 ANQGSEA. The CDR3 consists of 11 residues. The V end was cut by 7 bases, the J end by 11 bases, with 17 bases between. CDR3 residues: CSAGRYNEQYF. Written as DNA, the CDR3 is TGCAGCGCCGGCCGCTACAATGAGCAGTACTTC.

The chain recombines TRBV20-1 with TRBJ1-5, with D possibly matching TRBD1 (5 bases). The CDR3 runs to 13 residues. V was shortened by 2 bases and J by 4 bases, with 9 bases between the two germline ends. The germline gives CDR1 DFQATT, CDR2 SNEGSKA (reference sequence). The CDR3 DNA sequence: TGCAGTGCTAGACGCACAGGTAATCAGCCCCAGCATTTT. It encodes CSARRTGNQPQHF.

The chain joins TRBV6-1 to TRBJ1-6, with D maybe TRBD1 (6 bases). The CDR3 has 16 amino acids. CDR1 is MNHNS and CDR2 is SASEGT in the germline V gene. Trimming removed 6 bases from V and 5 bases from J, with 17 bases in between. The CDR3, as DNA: TGTGCCAGCAGCCAGGCCCCGGGACATAATAATTCACCCCTCCACTTT. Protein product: CASSQAPGHNNSPLHF.

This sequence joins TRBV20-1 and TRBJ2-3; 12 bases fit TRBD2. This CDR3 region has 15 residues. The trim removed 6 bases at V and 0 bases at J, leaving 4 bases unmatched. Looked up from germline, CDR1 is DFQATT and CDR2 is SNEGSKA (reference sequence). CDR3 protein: CSADGLAGSTDTQYF. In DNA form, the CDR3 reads TGCAGTGCCGATGGACTAGCGGGGAGCACAGATACGCAGTATTTT.

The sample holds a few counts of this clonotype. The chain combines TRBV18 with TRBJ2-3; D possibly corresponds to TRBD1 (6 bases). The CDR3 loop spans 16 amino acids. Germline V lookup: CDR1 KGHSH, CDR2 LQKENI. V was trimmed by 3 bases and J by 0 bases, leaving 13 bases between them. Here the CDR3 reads CASSPGGGGSTDTQYF. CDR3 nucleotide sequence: TGTGCCAGCTCACCGGGCGGTGGGGGCAGCACAGATACGCAGTATTTT.

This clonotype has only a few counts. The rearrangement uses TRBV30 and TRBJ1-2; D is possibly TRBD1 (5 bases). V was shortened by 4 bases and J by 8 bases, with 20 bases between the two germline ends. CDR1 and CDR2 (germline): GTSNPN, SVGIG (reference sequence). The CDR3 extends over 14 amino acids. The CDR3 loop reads CAWTRGQGRSGYTF. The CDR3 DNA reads TGTGCCTGGACCCGCGGGCAGGGTCGCTCAGGCTACACCTTC.